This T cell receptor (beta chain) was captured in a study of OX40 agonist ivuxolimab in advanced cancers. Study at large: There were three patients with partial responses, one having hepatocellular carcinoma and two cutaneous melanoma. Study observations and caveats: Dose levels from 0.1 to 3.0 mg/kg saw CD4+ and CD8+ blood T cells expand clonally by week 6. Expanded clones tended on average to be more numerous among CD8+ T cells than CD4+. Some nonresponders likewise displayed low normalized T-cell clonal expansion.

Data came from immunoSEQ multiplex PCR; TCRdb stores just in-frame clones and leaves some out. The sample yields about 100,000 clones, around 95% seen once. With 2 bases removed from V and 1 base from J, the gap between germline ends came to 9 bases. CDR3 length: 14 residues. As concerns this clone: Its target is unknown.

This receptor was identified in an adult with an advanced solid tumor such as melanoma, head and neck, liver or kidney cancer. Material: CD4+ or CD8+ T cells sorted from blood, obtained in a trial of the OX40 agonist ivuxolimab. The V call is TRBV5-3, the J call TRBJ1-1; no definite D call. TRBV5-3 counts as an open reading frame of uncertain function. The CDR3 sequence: CARSFPVTNTEAFF. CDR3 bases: TGTGCCAGAAGCTTCCCGGTTACGAACACTGAAGCTTTCTTT.